This record concerns one T cell receptor beta chain sequence. Its antigen remains unknown. The sample is drawn from a study of Graves' ophthalmopathy and Graves' hyperthyroidism. Study-wide context: No treatment had been given when peripheral blood was collected at initial diagnosis. Study results and limitations: The model forecast ophthalmopathy progression, reaching roughly 64% sensitivity and roughly 72% specificity.

The CDR3 contains 15 residues. CDR1 is SNHLY and CDR2 is FYNNEI in the germline V gene. Deletions cut 4 bases from V and 5 bases from J, with 15 bases between. Eligible hyperthyroidism cases comprised new diagnoses of under 2 months' duration in individuals aged 18 to 65. For repertoire sequencing, the TCR beta CDR3 regions were amplified from RNA transcripts. RT-PCR with HTBI primers came first, then second-round multiplex PCR. MiXCR, applied by TCRdb to the multiplex PCR reads, yields one record per CDR3 protein. Of hundreds of thousands of distinct CDR3 sequences in the sample, 20% to 25% were seen once.

This chain uses TRBV2 with TRBJ1-5; D is ambiguous. The sample consisted of peripheral blood. The clonotype comes from a woman aged 18-35 years with stable Graves' hyperthyroidism. Some clones in this sample may be carry-over from other donors' samples. The CDR3 loop reads CASSVGRAPHQPQHF. The CDR3 DNA reads as TGTGCCAGCAGTGTAGGCCGGGCCCCCCATCAGCCCCAGCATTTT.